One and the same sample provided the 11 T cell receptor beta chains below, sequenced in a study of a mutant IDH1 vaccine in newly diagnosed glioma. Specified time point: week 47, end of study. Doses consisted of 300 ug of mutant IDH1 20-mer peptide each, paired with topical imiquimod. Repertoires were generated with immunoSEQ multiplex PCR, while TCRdb's copy carries only in-frame clones and drops some. The sample shows roughly 86,000 clones, approximately 89% of them seen only once. No antigens are known for them. Sequenced here: PBMCs, sampled from a glioma patient whose treatment included an IDH1 peptide vaccine. Receptors originate from a woman between 50 and 59 years old with glioma.

DNA of the CDR3: TGCAGCGTTTATATCTGGGGGCTTGAAAAACTGTTTTTT. Protein sequence: CSVYIWGLEKLFF. The V call is TRBV29-1, the J call TRBJ1-4; possible D gene TRBD1, 6 bases. V lost 5 bases and J lost 7, with 14 bases in between. The germline V gene encodes CDR1 SQVTM and CDR2 ANQGSEA. The CDR3 runs 13 residues.

This rearrangement joins TRBV7-9 to TRBJ1-1; D remains unclear. Germline loops: CDR1 SEHNR, CDR2 FQNEAQ (reference sequence). V was cut by 1 base and J by 0 bases, with 9 bases left in between. This CDR3 has 15 amino acids. The CDR3 loop reads CASSLVGGLNTEAFF. The CDR3 nucleotides read TGTGCCAGCAGCTTAGTGGGTGGGTTGAACACTGAAGCTTTCTTT.

This chain uses TRBV5-1 with TRBJ2-7; 8 nucleotides line up with TRBD1. V was pared by 4 bases and J by 11 bases, with 17 bases of the junction left unmatched. The germline V gene has CDR1 SGHRS and CDR2 YFSETQ. CDR3 length: 15 residues. The CDR3 loop reads CASSGGGTGYEEEYF. In DNA, the CDR3 is TGCGCCAGCAGCGGGGGCGGGACAGGCTACGAGGAGGAGTACTTC.

V usage is TRBV15 and J usage is TRBJ2-3, with 8 nucleotides matching TRBD2. CDR1 LNHNV and CDR2 YYDKDF come from the germline V gene (reference sequence). The CDR3 runs 16 residues. V shed 1 base, J shed 5 bases, and the junction held 8 bases outside the gene matches. The CDR3 DNA follows: TGTGCCACCAGCAGAGTTAAGCGGGAGCTAATAGATACGCAGTATTTT. Its translation is CATSRVKRELIDTQYF.

The CDR3 region is CASSSHRTDTQYF. The CDR3, as DNA: TGTGCCAGCAGCTCCCATCGCACAGATACGCAGTATTTT. The rearrangement links TRBV7-9 to TRBJ2-3; D remains ambiguous. Germline CDR1 SEHNR, CDR2 FQNEAQ (reference sequence). Deletions cut 4 bases from V and 1 base from J, with 6 bases between. The CDR3 sequence is 13 residues long.

This chain joins TRBV18 and TRBJ2-4, with 7 bases fitting TRBD2. V lost 3 bases and J lost 4; bases outside the gene matches: 9. This CDR3 comprises 16 residues. Germline CDR1 reads KGHSH; CDR2 reads LQKENI. CDR3 in amino acids: CASSPSVGGNKNIQYF. Written as DNA, the CDR3 is TGTGCCAGCTCACCTTCCGTGGGGGGGAATAAAAACATTCAGTACTTC.

The chain's CDR3 is CASSVYRGDRIYEQYF. The CDR3 DNA follows: TGTGCCAGCAGTGTTTATCGCGGGGACAGAATCTACGAGCAGTACTTC. The rearrangement joins TRBV25-1 to TRBJ2-7; possible D gene TRBD1, 7 bases. Germline V lookup: CDR1 MGHDK, CDR2 SYGVNS. The CDR3 contains 16 residues. Trimming removed 4 bases from V and 3 bases from J, with 19 bases in between.

The rearrangement uses TRBV30 and TRBJ1-3; D uncertain. The CDR3 extends over 13 amino acids. The V end was cut by 2 bases, the J end by 2 bases, with 7 bases between. Germline assignment: CDR1 GTSNPN and CDR2 SVGIG (reference sequence). The CDR3 sequence: CAWSSMAGNTIYF. The CDR3, as DNA: TGTGCCTGGAGTTCCATGGCTGGAAACACCATATATTTT.

The chain couples TRBV30 to TRBJ2-2; the D gene is possibly TRBD1 (7 bases). V lost 5 bases and J lost 4, with 11 bases in between. The CDR3 extends over 13 amino acids. The germline V gene has CDR1 GTSNPN and CDR2 SVGIG (reference sequence). The CDR3 DNA is TGTGCCTGGGCGGGACAGACCACCGGGGAGCTGTTTTTT. Translated: CAWAGQTTGELFF.

The chain links TRBV11-2 to TRBJ1-2; D is undetermined. This CDR3 has 15 residues. Trimming removed 1 base from V and 4 bases from J, with 13 bases in between. Germline lookup yields CDR1 SGHAT and CDR2 FQNNGV. The CDR3 is CASSLVEGWRYGYTF. The CDR3 DNA follows: TGTGCCAGCAGCTTAGTGGAAGGCTGGCGCTATGGCTACACCTTC.

The sample holds one count of this clone. The rearrangement joins TRBV9 to TRBJ2-1, with 11 positions matching TRBD2. The CDR3 extends over 15 amino acids. The ends lost 4 bases at V and 7 bases at J; junction bases unmatched: 7. From germline, CDR1 is SGDLS and CDR2 YYNGEE. CDR3 sequence: CASSPRLAGGNEQFF. CDR3 DNA sequence: TGTGCCAGCAGCCCCCGGCTAGCGGGAGGTAATGAGCAGTTCTTC.